A selection of T cell receptor beta chains follows, all from one sample in a study of cytomegalovirus exposure and HLA in healthy donors. Generated by immunoSEQ multiplex PCR, the TCRdb table keeps only in-frame clones and is missing some. The sample includes about 250,000 clones, about 88% of them seen just once. The sequenced sample consisted of PBMCs. The receptors shown here come from a girl aged 2-10 years in good health and CMV-seronegative. Each CDR3 is given with its conserved first and last residue. A D gene is named only where the DNA matches it firmly.

D,V,CDR3
TRBD1,TRBV11-3,CASSLTGGNSPLHF
.,TRBV5-6,CASSLRGAGVTEAFF
TRBD2,TRBV5-1,CASSWTSGNTGELFF
.,TRBV10-2,CASSESIAGLRQTQYF
.,TRBV6-1,CASSVRNSYEQYF
.,TRBV30,CAWSVKWYRYGYTF
TRBD2,TRBV27,CASSPRLAAPHEQFF
.,TRBV30,CAWSSGWGTEAFF
.,TRBV11-2,CASSLEAGPYEQYF
TRBD1,TRBV9,CASSDRGEIAGELFF
.,TRBV18,CASSPLQGTGANVLTF